This entry describes one T cell receptor beta chain. The antigen it recognizes is unknown. Base qualities are not provided; no much larger clone lies one nucleotide away. Whole blood was collected in K2EDTA tubes by collaborating institutions according to the institutions' own protocols. For TCRbeta analysis, collaborators shipped samples in one of three forms: frozen whole blood, isolated PBMCs, or DNA extracted from either of those sample types. The source of the sample is a study of blood T cell repertoires in COVID-19 (dated by TCRdb to between 2020 and 2021). Turning to the overall study: The collaborator samples originated in the United States, Italy and Spain and spanned the acute and convalescent phases of COVID-19. The material from the prospective study consisted of cDNA or gDNA derived from T cells, B-cell-depleted T cells, or PBMCs. The repertoires were released in a freely available public database intended as a resource for research on the immune response to SARS-CoV-2. Sample metadata almost always included a de-identified subject ID, COVID-19 status, age in years and sex. Deeply sampled blood TCRbeta repertoires from subjects exposed to, actively infected with, or recovered from COVID-19 were included in the dataset. Where available, HLA class I and class II types were obtained from metadata supplied by the sample provider rather than from assay-based typing. Samples were obtained from the ongoing ImmuneRACE study (first 160 participants) and from about 1,300 subjects provided by 6 global collaborators.

The research as a whole found: How much clinical and demographic metadata was included differed by source and by participant, and the metadata was provided uncurated.

TCRbeta CDR3 regions were amplified from genomic DNA using the immunoSEQ Assay, a bias-controlled multiplex PCR. Per the authors' processing: Within the assay, amplification of reference gene primers was used to estimate how many nucleated cells each sample contained. Sequence reads were collapsed and filtered to measure the absolute abundance of every unique TCRbeta CDR3 rearrangement. For each sample, productive Simpson clonality was calculated as the square root of Simpson's diversity index across productive rearrangements. Sourced from immuneACCESS, this table was stored by TCRdb with only in-frame sequences that have V and J called. A share of the clones is absent; for the studies checked, an unresolved V gene accounts for under half, and the remainder has no known explanation. D and trimming come from the DNA, and the V and J calls and clone size come from that table. The sample contains 200,000 to 250,000 clones, approximately 82% of them found a single time. The ten largest clones capture under 3% of the sample.

The sequencing input was peripheral blood. This clonotype originated in a woman in her seventies with active or convalescent COVID-19.

The sequence in DNA is TGTGCCAGCAGCCGCCGGACAGCTTACTCCTACGAGCAGTACTTC. The encoded protein is CASSRRTAYSYEQYF. This chain joins TRBV28 to TRBJ2-7; a weak D assignment points to TRBD1 (6 bases agree). Sequences MDHEN (CDR1) and SYDVKM (CDR2) are obtained from the germline V gene. There are 15 amino acids in the CDR3, from cysteine to phenylalanine inclusive. Only CDR3 DNA is held: 45 bases, read in frame from base 1. V was cut back by 6 bases and J by 0 bases, leaving a gap of 15 bases between them.